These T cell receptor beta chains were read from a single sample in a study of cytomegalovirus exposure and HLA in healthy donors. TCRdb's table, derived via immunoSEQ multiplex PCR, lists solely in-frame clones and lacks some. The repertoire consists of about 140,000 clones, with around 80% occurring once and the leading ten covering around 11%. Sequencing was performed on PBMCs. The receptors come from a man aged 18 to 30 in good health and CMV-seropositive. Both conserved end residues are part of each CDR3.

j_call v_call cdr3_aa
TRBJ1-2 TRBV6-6 CASRSGGYTF
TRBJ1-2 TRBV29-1 CSVEDKGRGHGYTF
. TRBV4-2 CASSQDFAGGGSYEQYF
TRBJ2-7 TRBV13 CASSLRGRGIYEQYF
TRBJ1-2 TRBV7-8 CASSLPRDMGSFGYTF
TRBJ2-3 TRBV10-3 CAISVTSGSADTQYF
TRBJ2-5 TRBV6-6 CASSYPGGRQETQYF
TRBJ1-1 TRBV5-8 CASSLGWRRGTEAFF
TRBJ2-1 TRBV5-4 CASRVGLADNNEQFF
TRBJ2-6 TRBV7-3 CASSPGQPGLETGANVLTF
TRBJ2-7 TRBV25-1 CASSDQGLDEQYF
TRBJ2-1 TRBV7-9 CASSYSTSGESYNEQFF
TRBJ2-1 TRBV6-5 CASSYTGSSYNEQFF
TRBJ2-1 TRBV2 CASLESRGYNEQFF
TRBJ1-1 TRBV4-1 CASSLRTGPTGRTEAFF
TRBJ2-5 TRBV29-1 CSATSGSGIGETQYF
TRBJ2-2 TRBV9 CASSVLGAGSGELFF
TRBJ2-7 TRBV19 CASSIGLAGVEEQYF
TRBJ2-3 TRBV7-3 CASSLLAHTDTQYF
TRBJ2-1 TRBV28 CASTSTAGAQQFF
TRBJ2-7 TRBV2 CASSMSGGLRIDYEQYF
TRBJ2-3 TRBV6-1 CASSDRGADTQYF
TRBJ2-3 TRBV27 CASSLRGRGTDTQYF